The entry that follows covers one TCR beta chain sequence. The antigen this receptor binds is unknown. No much larger clone exists at a distance of one base, and base qualities are not known. The protocol used for the library was RACE. Instrument on record: NextSeq 500. During library preparation, unique molecular identifiers were attached to individual cDNA molecules so that TCRs could be counted quantitatively and reproducibly. Both TCR alpha and TCR beta chains were sequenced from each blood RNA sample. The study's processing was this. The median number of TCRs per sample was 90,000 to 100,000, ranging from about 20,000 to 750,000. V, J and CDR3 annotation of the TCR reads was performed with the Decombinator software suite. For PS versus PT1 abundance plots, all samples were subsampled to the same number of TCRs (28,000). Expanded TCRs were defined as absent before sensitization and observed at least eight times at the 2-week time point. TCRdb reprocessing: public reads trimmed at Q25 with fastp, clones called with MiXCR, in-frame beta chains kept. Here each entry gathers all rows of one CDR3 protein and keeps the most common genes and DNA. These V and J calls rely on TCRdb rather than the paper's analysis. The sample contains a few hundred thousand distinct CDR3 sequences, about 7.7% of them found a single time. The ten largest clones add up to around 1.2% of the sample.

The trim is 2 bases for V and 4 bases for J, with a gap of 6 bases between the germline ends. The germline V gene gives CDR1 as MRHNA and CDR2 as SNTAGT. The CDR3 goes from the cysteine to the phenylalanine over 13 residues. Left in the record is the CDR3 DNA by itself, 39 bases read in frame from the first base. The data were obtained in a study of human T cells and chemical hapten exposure listed by TCRdb under 2021. Turning to the overall study: For sensitization, 2% DPC in acetone was applied to a roughly 2 cm by roughly 2 cm area of upper inner arm skin. Patients additionally received weekly therapeutic DPC doses to the scalp throughout the approximately 22-week study period. Patch testing was done on the upper back using Finn chambers containing 0.01% DPC, and results were scored after 6 days according to International Contact Dermatitis Research Group standards. Alopecia areata with under or over 50% scalp involvement, alopecia totalis and alopecia universalis were represented in the patient cohort, which was mostly female. The libraries were sequenced as a pool, and the TCR yield per sample differed mostly because of small variations in library volumes within the pool. In alopecia patients, the study followed how the peripheral blood TCR repertoire changed in vivo over primary and secondary sensitization to diphenylcyclopropenone (DPC), a hapten. Blood samples were taken from patients before sensitization (week 0) and at 2, 6 and about 24 weeks after DPC sensitization. About 30 alopecia patients provided blood for TCR sequencing at one to four time points (pre-sensitization, 2, 6 and 24 weeks). The paper as a whole reports these results and caveats: Alopecia, a presumed autoimmune disease, was present in all patients, so the immune response of the patients might differ from that of healthy individuals. No change with DPC sensitization was found in the number of TCRs above 1 in 1000 frequency, and no evidence of global repertoire structure alterations was found. Patch test score was positively correlated with the number of PT1 expanded TCRs, with significance at thresholds 8, 16 and 32 but not at 4. Repeated subsampling changed both the strength of the expansion versus patch-test correlation and the threshold at which that correlation became significant. Compared with pre-sensitization or healthy control sets, expanded TCRs formed significantly more large CDR3 similarity clusters, which is consistent with antigen-driven responses.

Reading the label with the study, this specimen's time point is: pre-sensitization, week 0. The treatment or condition label, as the study defines it: therapeutic diphenylcyclopropenone sensitization with weekly scalp DPC. At each patch-test visit, blood was drawn before the patch test was applied. Patients were considered eligible if aged 18 to 70, diagnosed with alopecia and deemed suitable for DPC therapy, and patients were excluded if pregnant. Unfractionated whole blood was collected in Tempus Blood RNA tubes, and total RNA was extracted from that blood. The origin of this receptor is a man aged 18 to 29 with alopecia areata. Some clones in this sample may be carry-over from other donors' samples. The rearranged chain carries TRBV6-4 and TRBJ2-1; no D segment can be confidently identified. Sequenced material: whole blood, taken in connection with sensitization to the hapten diphenylcyclopropenone (DPC). The DNA sequence is as follows: TGTGCCAGCAGTGACCCACAATACAATGAGCAGTTCTTC. It translates as CASSDPQYNEQFF.